The table lists the clone carrying this T cell receptor beta chain with a few counts. Authors' methods: Nucleated cell number was recorded as an estimate derived from reference gene primer amplification. Clones were sequenced by immunoSEQ multiplex PCR, and TCRdb holds only the in-frame ones, with some missing. V, J and clone size were drawn from that table, and D and trimming were deduced from the DNA. The data hold 150,000 to 160,000 clones, with 75% to 95% observed a single time. In germline, CDR1 is MDHEN, CDR2 SYDVKM. With V trimmed by 5 bases and J by 9 bases, 7 bases remained unmatched. This CDR3 comprises 15 residues. The sample originates from a study of blood T cell repertoires in COVID-19.

V usage is TRBV28 and J usage is TRBJ1-6; 10 nucleotides match TRBD1. The sequence came from a man over 45 with acute or convalescent COVID-19. Sequencing was done on a sample of peripheral blood. CDR3 sequence reads: CASSSGTGVSSPLHF. CDR3 in DNA: TGTGCCAGCAGTAGTGGGACAGGGGTAAGTTCACCCCTCCACTTT. Full variable domain (remainder filled in from reference TRBV28 and TRBJ1-6): DVKVTQSSRYLVKRTGEKVFLECVQDMDHENMFWYRQDPGLGLRLIYFSYDVKMKEKGDIPEGYSVSREKKERFSLILESASTNQTSMYLCASSSGTGVSSPLHFGNGTRLTVT.